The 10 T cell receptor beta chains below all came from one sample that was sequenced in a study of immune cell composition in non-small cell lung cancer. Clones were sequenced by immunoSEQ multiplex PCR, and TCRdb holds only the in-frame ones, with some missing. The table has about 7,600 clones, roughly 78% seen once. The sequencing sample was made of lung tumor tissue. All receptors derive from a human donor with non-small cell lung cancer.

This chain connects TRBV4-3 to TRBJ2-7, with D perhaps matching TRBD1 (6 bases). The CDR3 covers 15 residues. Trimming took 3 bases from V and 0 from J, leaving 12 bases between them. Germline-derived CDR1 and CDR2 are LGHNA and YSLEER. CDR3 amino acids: CASSQLRDTSYEQYF. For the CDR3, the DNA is TGCGCCAGCAGCCAGCTCCGGGACACCTCCTACGAGCAGTACTTC.

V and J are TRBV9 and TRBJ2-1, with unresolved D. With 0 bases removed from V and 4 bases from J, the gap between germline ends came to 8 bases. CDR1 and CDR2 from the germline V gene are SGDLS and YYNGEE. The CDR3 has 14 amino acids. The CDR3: CASSVGSHYNEQFF. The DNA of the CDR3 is TGTGCCAGCAGCGTAGGGAGCCATTACAATGAGCAGTTCTTC.

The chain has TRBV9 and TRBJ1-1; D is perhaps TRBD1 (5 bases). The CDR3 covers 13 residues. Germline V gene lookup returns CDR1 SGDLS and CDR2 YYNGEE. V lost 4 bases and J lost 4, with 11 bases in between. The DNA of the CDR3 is TGTGCCAGCAGCCTGCGACAGTCCACTGAAGCTTTCTTT. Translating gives CASSLRQSTEAFF.

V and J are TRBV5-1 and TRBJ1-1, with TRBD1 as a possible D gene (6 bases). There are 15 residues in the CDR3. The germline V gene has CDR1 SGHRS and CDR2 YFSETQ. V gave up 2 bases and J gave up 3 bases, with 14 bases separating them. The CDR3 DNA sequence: TGCGCCAGCAGCTTTACAGGGATGGTAGACACTGAAGCTTTCTTT. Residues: CASSFTGMVDTEAFF.

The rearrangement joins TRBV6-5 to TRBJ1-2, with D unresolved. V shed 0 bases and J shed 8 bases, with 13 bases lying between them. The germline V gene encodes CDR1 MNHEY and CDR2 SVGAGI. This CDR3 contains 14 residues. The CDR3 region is CASSYSGRRMGYTF. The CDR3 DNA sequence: TGTGCCAGCAGTTACTCGGGCCGCAGGATGGGCTACACCTTC.

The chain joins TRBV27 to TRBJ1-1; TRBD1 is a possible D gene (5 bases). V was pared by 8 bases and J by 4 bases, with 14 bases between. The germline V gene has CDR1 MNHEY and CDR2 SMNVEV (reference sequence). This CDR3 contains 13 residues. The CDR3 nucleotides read TGTGCCAGCCGAGACAGTGAACCCACTGAAGCTTTCTTT. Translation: CASRDSEPTEAFF.

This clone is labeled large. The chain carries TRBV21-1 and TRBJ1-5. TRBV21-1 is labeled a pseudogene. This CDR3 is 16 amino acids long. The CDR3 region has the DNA TGTGCCAGCCCGCCCATCCAGAGGAACAGCAATCAGCCCCAGCATTTT. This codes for CASPPIQRNSNQPQHF.

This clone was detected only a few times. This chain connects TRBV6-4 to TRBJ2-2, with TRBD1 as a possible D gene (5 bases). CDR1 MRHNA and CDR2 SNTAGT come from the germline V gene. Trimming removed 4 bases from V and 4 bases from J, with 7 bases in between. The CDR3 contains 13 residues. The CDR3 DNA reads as TGTGCCAGCAGTGTCGACAGCACCGGGGAGCTGTTTTTT. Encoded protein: CASSVDSTGELFF.

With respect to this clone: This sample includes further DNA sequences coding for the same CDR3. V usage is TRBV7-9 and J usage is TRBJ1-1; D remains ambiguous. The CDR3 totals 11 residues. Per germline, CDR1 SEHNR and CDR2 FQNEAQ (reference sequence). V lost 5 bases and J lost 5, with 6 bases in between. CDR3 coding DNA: TGTGCCAGCAGCCTCATTACTGAAGCTTTCTTT. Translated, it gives CASSLITEAFF.

CDR3 DNA: TGTGCCAGCAGTTACGAAGAAGGCCAGCCCCAGCATTTT. Its protein is CASSYEEGQPQHF. This chain connects TRBV6-5 to TRBJ1-5; D is undetermined. CDR3 length equals 13 residues. The germline CDR1 and CDR2 sequences are MNHEY and SVGAGI. V lost 2 bases, J lost 7 bases, and 9 bases lay in between.